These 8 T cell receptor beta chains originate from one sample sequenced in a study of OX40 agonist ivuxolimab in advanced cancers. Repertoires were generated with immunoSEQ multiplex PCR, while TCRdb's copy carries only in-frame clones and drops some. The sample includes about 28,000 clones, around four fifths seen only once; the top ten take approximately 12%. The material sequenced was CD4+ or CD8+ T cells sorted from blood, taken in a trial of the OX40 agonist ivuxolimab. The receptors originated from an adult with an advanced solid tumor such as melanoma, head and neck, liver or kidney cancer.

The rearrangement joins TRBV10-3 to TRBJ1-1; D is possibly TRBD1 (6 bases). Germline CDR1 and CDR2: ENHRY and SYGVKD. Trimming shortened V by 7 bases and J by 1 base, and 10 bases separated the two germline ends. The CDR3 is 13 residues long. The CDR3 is CAINAGANTEAFF. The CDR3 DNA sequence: TGTGCCATCAATGCAGGGGCGAACACTGAAGCTTTCTTT.

CDR3 sequence reads: CASSRQGDSSPLHF. The CDR3 DNA follows: TGCGCCAGCAGCCGACAGGGTGATTCTTCACCCCTCCACTTT. The chain combines TRBV4-3 with TRBJ1-6, with 7 bases aligning to TRBD1. Losses at the gene ends were 4 bases for V and 9 bases for J; bases not matched to a gene: 6. Per germline, CDR1 LGHNA and CDR2 YSLEER. This CDR3 spans 14 amino acids.

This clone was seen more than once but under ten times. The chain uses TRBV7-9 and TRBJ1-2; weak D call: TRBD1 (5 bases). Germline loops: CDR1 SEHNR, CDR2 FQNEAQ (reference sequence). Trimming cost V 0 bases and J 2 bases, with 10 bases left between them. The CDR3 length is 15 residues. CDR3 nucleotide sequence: TGTGCCAGCAGCTTAGCAGGGGAGGAGAACTATGGCTACACCTTC. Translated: CASSLAGEENYGYTF. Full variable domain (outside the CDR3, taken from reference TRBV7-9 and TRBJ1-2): DTGVSQNPRHKITKRGQNVTFRCDPISEHNRLYWYRQTLGQGPEFLTYFQNEAQLEKSRLLSDRFSAERPKGSFSTLEIQRTEQGDSAMYLCASSLAGEENYGYTFGSGTRLTVV.

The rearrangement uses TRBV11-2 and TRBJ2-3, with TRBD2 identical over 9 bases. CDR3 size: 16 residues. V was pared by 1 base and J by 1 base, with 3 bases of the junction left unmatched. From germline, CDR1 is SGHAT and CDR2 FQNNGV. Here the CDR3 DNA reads TGTGCCAGCAGCTTAGTATCTAGCGGGGGCACAGATACGCAGTATTTT. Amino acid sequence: CASSLVSSGGTDTQYF. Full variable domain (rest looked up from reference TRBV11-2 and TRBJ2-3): EAGVAQSPRYKIIEKRQSVAFWCNPISGHATLYWYQQILGQGPKLLIQFQNNGVVDDSQLPKDRFSAERLKGVDSTLKIQPAKLEDSAVYLCASSLVSSGGTDTQYFGPGTRLTVL.

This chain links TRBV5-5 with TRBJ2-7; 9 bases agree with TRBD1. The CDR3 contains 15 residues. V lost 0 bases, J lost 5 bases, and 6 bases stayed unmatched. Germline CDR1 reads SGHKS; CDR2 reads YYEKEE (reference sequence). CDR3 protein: CASSLGGTGSDEQYF. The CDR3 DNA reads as TGTGCCAGCAGCTTGGGCGGGACAGGGTCGGACGAGCAGTACTTC.

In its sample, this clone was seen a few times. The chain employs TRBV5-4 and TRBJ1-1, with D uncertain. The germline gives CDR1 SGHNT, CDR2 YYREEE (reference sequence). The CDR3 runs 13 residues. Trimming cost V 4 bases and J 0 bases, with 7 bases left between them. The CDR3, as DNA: TGTGCCAGCAGCCAAGGGCTGAACACTGAAGCTTTCTTT. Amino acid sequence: CASSQGLNTEAFF.

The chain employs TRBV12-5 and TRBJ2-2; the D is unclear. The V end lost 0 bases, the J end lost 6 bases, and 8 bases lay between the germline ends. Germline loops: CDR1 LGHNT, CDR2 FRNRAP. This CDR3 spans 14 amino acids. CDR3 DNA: TGTGCTAGTGGTTTGGTACTGGGGTCCGGGGAGCTGTTTTTT. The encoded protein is CASGLVLGSGELFF. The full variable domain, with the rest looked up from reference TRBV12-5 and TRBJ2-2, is DARVTQTPRHKVTEMGQEVTMRCQPILGHNTVFWYRQTMMQGLELLAYFRNRAPLDDSGMPKDRFSAEMPDATLATLKIQPSEPRDSAVYFCASGLVLGSGELFFGEGSRLTVL.

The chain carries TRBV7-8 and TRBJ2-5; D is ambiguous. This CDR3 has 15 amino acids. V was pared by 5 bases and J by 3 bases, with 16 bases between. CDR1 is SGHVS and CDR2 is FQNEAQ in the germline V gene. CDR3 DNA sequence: TGTGCCAGCAGCAAAAACCGACTGGGAAAAGAGACCCAGTACTTC. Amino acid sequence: CASSKNRLGKETQYF.